This TCR beta chain appears in the sequencing data of a study of CD8 T cells in ankylosing spondylitis. Study-wide results and caveats: Disease-linked clones were reportedly significantly enriched in matched ankylosing spondylitis synovial fluid. The authors found the disease-linked clones to be CD8+ and relatively rare in peripheral blood. Among TCR beta sequences, a motif of about 8 highly homologous variants appeared characteristic of ankylosing spondylitis blood.

This CDR3 comprises 13 residues. Germline values: CDR1 SNHLY, CDR2 FYNNEI. Trimming took off 4 bases at V and 4 bases at J, with 8 bases between the two ends. Each TCR beta library was made by quantitative 5'-RACE that incorporated molecular barcodes. A single record per CDR3 protein comes from TCRdb applying MiXCR to the 5' RACE reads. The sample lists 200,000 to 300,000 distinct CDR3 sequences, about 24% occurring once. A remark on this clonotype: Its target is unknown.

The chain has TRBV2 and TRBJ1-5; D is unresolved. This TCR was sampled from a male donor with ankylosing spondylitis or in good health (not recorded which). The sample consisted of blood, either unsorted or a sorted T cell fraction (not recorded which). The chain's CDR3 is CASSAEGNQPQHF. The CDR3 DNA sequence: TGTGCCAGCAGTGCCGAGGGAAATCAGCCCCAGCATTTT. Together with reference TRBV2 and TRBJ1-5, the CDR3 gives the full variable domain: EPEVTQTPSHQVTQMGQEVILRCVPISNHLYFYWYRQILGQKVEFLVSFYNNEISEKSEIFDDQFSVERPDGSNFTLKIRSTKLEDSAMYFCASSAEGNQPQHFGDGTRLSIL.